Listed below are T cell receptor beta chains from one sample, sequenced in a study of T-cell reconstitution after alpha-beta-depleted transplantation in children. TCRdb re-analysed the PCR reads in MiXCR, keeping a single row per CDR3 protein. This sample yields 200,000 to 250,000 distinct CDR3 sequences, of which roughly a tenth are seen a single time; 28% belongs to the top ten. The material was PBMCs, obtained before TCRalphabeta/CD19-depleted stem cell transplant. The origin of the receptors is a child younger than two with acute myeloid leukemia, due to receive a stem cell transplant. The CDR3 runs from the conserved cysteine through the conserved F or W. A D gene is named only where the DNA matches it firmly. Where a row states a size, it is once, few, many or the class of an expanded clone; other rows omit it.

abundance	v_gene	d_gene	j_gene	CDR3nt	CDR3aa
many	TRBV5-1	.	TRBJ1-1	TGCGCCAGCAGCTTGGGCCCAGGAGCGAACACTGAAGCTTTCTTT	CASSLGPGANTEAFF
many	TRBV20-1	.	TRBJ1-4	TGCAGTGCTAGTGGACACAGGAATGAAAAACTGTTTTTT	CSASGHRNEKLFF
many	TRBV5-1	.	TRBJ1-4	TGCGCCAGCAGCCGACTTGGACAGCCCCGCAATGAAAAACTGTTTTTT	CASSRLGQPRNEKLFF
many	TRBV28	.	TRBJ1-2	TGTGCCAGCAGCATCCAGGGTCTGGGCGGCTACACCTTC	CASSIQGLGGYTF
few	TRBV27	.	TRBJ1-1	TGTGCCAGCAGTTTAGGTTATGGGTCTGAAGCTTTCTTT	CASSLGYGSEAFF
few	TRBV30	.	TRBJ2-7	TGTGCCTGGAGTGTATGGGGGAGAGGCTACGAGCAGTACTTC	CAWSVWGRGYEQYF
many	TRBV20-1	.	TRBJ1-1	TGCAGTGCCCTTAGGGACTTACTAAAATTCGGGGGAAAGGCTTTCTTT	CSALRDLLKFGGKAFF
many	TRBV4-1	TRBD1	TRBJ2-7	TGCGCCAGCAGCCAAGATCAGTACAGGGGAAACTACGAGCAGTACTTC	CASSQDQYRGNYEQYF
few	TRBV28	.	TRBJ1-1	TGTGCCGGGAAAGGGGTGAACACTGAAGCTTTCTTT	CAGKGVNTEAFF
.	TRBV20-1	TRBD2	TRBJ2-1	TGCAGTGGTAGAGGAGGGAGGGCTAGCGGGAGGAGAGGTAACAATGAGCAGTTCTTC	CSGRGGRASGRRGNNEQFF
many	TRBV5-1	TRBD1	TRBJ2-5	TGCGCCAGCAAGGCGGCCGGGACAGGGTCCCAAGAGACCCAGTACTTC	CASKAAGTGSQETQYF
many	TRBV12-3/TRBV12-4	TRBD2	TRBJ2-7	TGTGCCAGCAGAAACAGCGGGAGGGGTTCTTACGAGCAGTACTTC	CASRNSGRGSYEQYF
many	TRBV5-1	.	TRBJ2-3	TGCGCCAGCACGAAAAGGGGCTACCACACAGATACGCAGTATTTT	CASTKRGYHTDTQYF
many	TRBV5-1	.	TRBJ2-1	TGCGCCAGCACCCCGGAAGGTGGTTCCCGTTCCTCCTACAATGAGCAGTTCTTC	CASTPEGGSRSSYNEQFF
.	TRBV27	TRBD1	TRBJ2-2	TGTGCCAGCAGTTTGTGGCAGGGGGCGACCGGGGAGCTGTTTTTT	CASSLWQGATGELFF
many	TRBV20-1	TRBD1	TRBJ2-7	TGCAGTGCCCGTGACAGGGCGCGGTCCTACGAGCAGTACTTC	CSARDRARSYEQYF
many	TRBV20-1	.	TRBJ1-1	TGCAGTGCTTTTTCAAACCCACCCGCTCCCGATGAAGCTTTCTTT	CSAFSNPPAPDEAFF
many	TRBV10-3	.	TRBJ2-1	TGTGCCATCAGTGAACGGGGGCCGCAGTTCTTC	CAISERGPQFF
many	TRBV20-1	.	TRBJ1-3	TGCAGTGCTAGTGACATAAGGGGACCTGGAAACACCATATATTTT	CSASDIRGPGNTIYF
few	TRBV11-3	.	TRBJ2-1	TGTGCCAGCAGCTCGTGGGGACCAGGGACATCCTACAATGAGCAGTTCTTC	CASSSWGPGTSYNEQFF
few	TRBV7-2	.	TRBJ1-1	TGTGCCAGCACCCTAATGGCGGAAAACACTGAAGCTTTCTTT	CASTLMAENTEAFF
many	TRBV24-1	TRBD1	TRBJ2-3	TGTGCCACCAGTGATGTTCCCGGGACAGGGTACACAGATACGCAGTATTTT	CATSDVPGTGYTDTQYF
many	TRBV2	TRBD1	TRBJ2-7	TGTGCCAGCAGTGCCCACGGACAGGGTGCGCACGAGCAGTACTTC	CASSAHGQGAHEQYF
many	TRBV20-1	TRBD2	TRBJ2-3	TGCAGTGCTAGATGGGGGAGGGCCCCAGATACGCAGTATTTT	CSARWGRAPDTQYF
many	TRBV28	.	TRBJ1-1	TGTGCCAGCAGTTTAGGACCCGGGGGCGACAGTGAAGCTTTCTTT	CASSLGPGGDSEAFF
many	TRBV12-3/TRBV12-4	.	TRBJ1-1	TGTGCCAGCAGTTCCTCGGGGAGTGTGAACACTGAAGCTTTCTTT	CASSSSGSVNTEAFF
many	TRBV12-3/TRBV12-4	TRBD2	TRBJ2-5	TGTGCCAGCAAAACTAGCGGGGAAGAGACCCAGTACTTC	CASKTSGEETQYF
many	TRBV12-3/TRBV12-4	.	TRBJ2-1	TGTGCCAGCAGTCCCCACAGGGCCTCCTACAATGAGCAGTTCTTC	CASSPHRASYNEQFF
.	TRBV20-1	.	TRBJ1-1	TGCAGTGCTAGAACCACTGAAGCTTTCTTT	CSARTTEAFF
many	TRBV3-1	TRBD1	TRBJ1-2	TGTGCCAGCAGCCAGGGACAGGGAAACGATTATGGCTACACCTTC	CASSQGQGNDYGYTF
many	TRBV5-5	TRBD2	TRBJ2-7	TGTGCCAGCAGCCCGGGACTAGGGATCCACGAGCAGTACTTC	CASSPGLGIHEQYF
.	TRBV29-1	.	TRBJ2-7	TGCAGCGTTGCCCCAGGGTACTACGAGCAGTACTTC	CSVAPGYYEQYF
many	TRBV5-1	TRBD2	TRBJ2-1	TGCGCCAGCAGCCCCCCCTCTAGCGGGTTTACCTACAATGAGCAGTTCTTC	CASSPPSSGFTYNEQFF
many	TRBV30	.	TRBJ2-2	TGTGCCTGGAGTTCGGGGGGCGACACCGGGGAGCTGTTTTTT	CAWSSGGDTGELFF
many	TRBV20-1	TRBD1	TRBJ2-7	TGCAGTGCTAACCGGGACAGCTCCTACGAGCAGTACTTC	CSANRDSSYEQYF
many	TRBV12-3/TRBV12-4	.	TRBJ2-2	TGTGCCAGCAGTGCCAACCTCCCTGGAGTCGGGGAGCTGTTTTTT	CASSANLPGVGELFF
many	TRBV14	TRBD1	TRBJ1-2	TGTGCCAGCAGCCAAGAAGCCGGGACAGGGGGCTTCTATGGCTACACCTTC	CASSQEAGTGGFYGYTF
.	TRBV19	TRBD1	TRBJ2-7	TGTGCCAGTAGTGCGGGACAGGGGAACTTCTACGAGCAGTACTTC	CASSAGQGNFYEQYF
many	TRBV28	TRBD1	TRBJ2-4	TGTGCCAGCAGTGTCCGGGACAGTCGAATCAAAAACATTCAGTACTTC	CASSVRDSRIKNIQYF
many	TRBV5-1	TRBD2	TRBJ2-3	TGCGCCAGCAGCTTGGGGGACTACACAGATACGCAGTATTTT	CASSLGDYTDTQYF
.	TRBV12-3/TRBV12-4	.	TRBJ2-1	TGTGCCAGCAGTTTGAGGACCATAGGTTACAATGAGCAGTTCTTC	CASSLRTIGYNEQFF
many	TRBV20-1	TRBD2	TRBJ2-7	TGCAGTGCTAGGAGGGAGGGTAGGAACGAGCAGTACTTC	CSARREGRNEQYF
.	TRBV5-1	TRBD2	TRBJ2-7	TGCGCCAGCAGCCTGGATCGCGGGAGCTTACTCGAGCAGTACTTC	CASSLDRGSLLEQYF
.	TRBV29-1	.	TRBJ2-2	TGCAGCGTCCTCCGACTAGGCGGCGGCACCGGGGAGCTGTTTTTT	CSVLRLGGGTGELFF
many	TRBV24-1	TRBD2	TRBJ2-5	TGTGCCACCAGTGCGGGGGGGTACAGGCCGGTAGCAGAGACCCAGTACTTC	CATSAGGYRPVAETQYF
many	TRBV9	.	TRBJ2-5	TGTGCCAGCAGCGTAGCTTGGACACCACAAGAGACCCAGTACTTC	CASSVAWTPQETQYF
many	TRBV5-6	.	TRBJ2-3	TGTGCCAGCAGCTTGCGGGCCCTCGATACGCAGTATTTT	CASSLRALDTQYF
many	TRBV10-1	TRBD2	TRBJ2-2	TGCGCCAGCAGTGTCCTAGCGGGATTCACCGGGGAGCTGTTTTTT	CASSVLAGFTGELFF